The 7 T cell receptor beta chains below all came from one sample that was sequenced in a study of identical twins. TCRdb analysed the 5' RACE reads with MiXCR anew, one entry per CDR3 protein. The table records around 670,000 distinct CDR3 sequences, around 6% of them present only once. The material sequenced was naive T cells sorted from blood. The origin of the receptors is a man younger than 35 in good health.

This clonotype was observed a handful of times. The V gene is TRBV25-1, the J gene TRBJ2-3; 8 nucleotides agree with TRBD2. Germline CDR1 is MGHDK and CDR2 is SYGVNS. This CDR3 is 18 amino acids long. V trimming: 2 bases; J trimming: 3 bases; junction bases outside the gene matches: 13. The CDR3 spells CASSEAGLAGGGTDTQYF. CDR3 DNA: TGTGCCAGCAGTGAAGCTGGCCTAGCGGGCGGTGGGACAGATACGCAGTATTTT. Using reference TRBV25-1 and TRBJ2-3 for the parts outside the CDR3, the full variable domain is EADIYQTPRYLVIGTGKKITLECSQTMGHDKMYWYQQDPGMELHLIHYSYGVNSTEKGDLSSESTVSRIRTEHFPLTLESARPSHTSQYLCASSEAGLAGGGTDTQYFGPGTRLTVL.

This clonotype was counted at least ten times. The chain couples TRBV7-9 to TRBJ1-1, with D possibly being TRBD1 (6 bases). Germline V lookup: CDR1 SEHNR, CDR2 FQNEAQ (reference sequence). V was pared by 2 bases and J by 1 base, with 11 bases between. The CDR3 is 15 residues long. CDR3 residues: CASSLSRTANTEAFF. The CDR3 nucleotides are TGTGCCAGCAGCTTATCGCGGACAGCGAACACTGAAGCTTTCTTT. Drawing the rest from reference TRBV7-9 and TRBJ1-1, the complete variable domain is DTGVSQNPRHKITKRGQNVTFRCDPISEHNRLYWYRQTLGQGPEFLTYFQNEAQLEKSRLLSDRFSAERPKGSFSTLEIQRTEQGDSAMYLCASSLSRTANTEAFFGQGTRLTVV.

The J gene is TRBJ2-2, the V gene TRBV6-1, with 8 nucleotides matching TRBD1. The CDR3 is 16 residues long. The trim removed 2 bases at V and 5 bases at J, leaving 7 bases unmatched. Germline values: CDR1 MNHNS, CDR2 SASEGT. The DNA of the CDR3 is TGTGCCAGCAGTGAAACACGGGACAGGAAAACCGGGGAGCTGTTTTTT. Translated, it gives CASSETRDRKTGELFF.

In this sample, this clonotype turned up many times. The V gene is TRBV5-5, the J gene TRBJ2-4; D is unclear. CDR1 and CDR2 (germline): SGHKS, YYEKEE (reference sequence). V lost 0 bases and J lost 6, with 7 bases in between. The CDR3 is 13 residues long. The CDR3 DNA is TGTGCCAGCAGCTTGGTGGGCATAAACATTCAGTACTTC. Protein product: CASSLVGINIQYF.

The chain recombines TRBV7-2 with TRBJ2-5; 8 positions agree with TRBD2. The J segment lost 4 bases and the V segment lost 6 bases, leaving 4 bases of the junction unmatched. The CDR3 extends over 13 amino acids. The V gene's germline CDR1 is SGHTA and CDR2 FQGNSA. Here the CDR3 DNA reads TGTGCCAGCAGTCGGGAGGGCCTAGAGACCCAGTACTTC. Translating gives CASSREGLETQYF.

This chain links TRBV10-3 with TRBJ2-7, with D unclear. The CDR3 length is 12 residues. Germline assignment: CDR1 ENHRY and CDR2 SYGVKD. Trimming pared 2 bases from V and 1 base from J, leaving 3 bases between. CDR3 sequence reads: CAISERSYEQYF. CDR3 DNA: TGTGCCATCAGTGAGAGGTCCTACGAGCAGTACTTC.

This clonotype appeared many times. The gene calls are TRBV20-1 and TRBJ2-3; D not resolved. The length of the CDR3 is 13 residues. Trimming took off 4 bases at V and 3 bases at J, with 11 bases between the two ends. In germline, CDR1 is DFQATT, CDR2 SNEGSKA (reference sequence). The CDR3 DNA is TGCAGTGCTAACCCCGGCCCGACAGATACGCAGTATTTT. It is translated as CSANPGPTDTQYF.